One T cell receptor beta chain is described in this entry. V was trimmed by 6 bases and J by 1 base, leaving 12 bases between them. The germline V gene has CDR1 MNHEY and CDR2 SVGAGI. The CDR3 covers 14 residues. This table comes from immunoSEQ multiplex PCR, and its TCRdb copy is limited to in-frame clones, with some not included. The repertoire has 150,000 to 200,000 clones, about 91% of them found once; the top ten carry just over 2%. These data come from a study of control samples from healthy donors and cancer patients. This chain links TRBV6-5 with TRBJ1-1; D might be TRBD1 (6 bases). Sample: blood. This receptor was obtained from a middle-aged woman in good health. For the CDR3, the DNA is TGTGCCAGCAGCCCCGGACAGTCGAACACTGAAGCTTTCTTT. Its translation is CASSPGQSNTEAFF.